A selection of T cell receptor beta chains follows, all from one sample in a study of OX40 agonist ivuxolimab in advanced cancers. Libraries were prepared by immunoSEQ multiplex PCR; TCRdb keeps only in-frame clonotypes and omits some of them. The sample contains around 47,000 clones, about 80% of which appear only once. The source material was CD4+ or CD8+ T cells sorted from blood, sampled in a trial of the OX40 agonist ivuxolimab. These receptors were taken from an adult with an advanced solid tumor such as melanoma, head and neck, liver or kidney cancer. Both conserved end residues are trimmed from each CDR3. For some rows the clone size is stated as once, few or many, or as a class when expanded; others skip it.

clone_size j_call v_call cdr3_aa
NA TRBJ2-7 TRBV7-6 ASSPEAGGYEQY
NA TRBJ2-1 TRBV28 ASSSGSDNEQF
few TRBJ2-7 TRBV6-6 ASSYPSGNEQY
NA TRBJ2-1 TRBV5-6 ASSLVSSYNEQF
NA TRBJ2-3 TRBV27 ASSSNRGLTDTQY
once TRBJ2-1 TRBV27 ASSPTAARYNEQF
NA TRBJ1-2 TRBV4-3 ASSQGGHLNPNYGYT
few TRBJ2-7 TRBV7-9 ASSRDSTEQY
once TRBJ2-7 TRBV7-9 ASSLGGSQHEQY
NA TRBJ2-3 TRBV2 ASSDTDTQY
NA TRBJ1-4 TRBV11-3 ASSARTGVGEKLF
NA TRBJ2-3 TRBV27 ASGLSTDTQY
NA TRBJ1-2 TRBV5-8 ASSTGQGASGYT
NA TRBJ2-3 TRBV30 AWSTSGAGDTQY
once TRBJ1-4 TRBV6-5 ASSYRQGGEKLF
few TRBJ2-1 TRBV7-7 ASSLGTTSNEQF
NA TRBJ2-7 TRBV5-1 ASRASTYEQY
NA TRBJ2-5 TRBV28 ASNPLGADQETQY
NA TRBJ1-1 TRBV7-2 ASSLEIGANTEAF
NA TRBJ1-2 TRBV9 ASSGTYGYT
NA TRBJ2-3 TRBV9 ASSVGGLDTQY
NA TRBJ1-2 TRBV7-2 ASSFAGADYGYT